A single sample is the source of the 21 T cell receptor beta chains below, sequenced in a study of blood T cells in healthy people across ages. Together with a sample-barcoded 5' primer, a J-beta primer mix was included in a second PCR lasting about 7 to 11 cycles. One entry per CDR3 protein results from TCRdb running MiXCR on the 5' RACE reads. The sample contains over 1,300,000 distinct CDR3 sequences, approximately 59% of which appear only once. The sample was blood. These receptors were taken from a man aged 18 to 30 in good health.

The chain is built from TRBV15 and TRBJ2-6; tentatively, D is TRBD1 (6 bases). V lost 8 bases, J lost 0 bases, and 14 bases lay in between. The CDR3 loop spans 16 amino acids. Germline loops: CDR1 LNHNV, CDR2 YYDKDF (reference sequence). This CDR3 reads CATAPGQYSGANVLTF. Written as DNA, the CDR3 is TGTGCCACCGCCCCCGGACAGTACTCTGGGGCCAACGTCCTGACTTTC.

This clonotype was counted a few times. This chain joins TRBV4-3 and TRBJ2-2; D uncertain. Trimming left V 8 bases short and J 0 bases short, with 13 bases between. The CDR3 has 15 amino acids. CDR1 is LGHNA and CDR2 is YSLEER in the germline V gene. CDR3 in DNA: TGCGCCAGCGATCAGACCTACCCGAACACCGGGGAGCTGTTTTTT. It translates to CASDQTYPNTGELFF.

This chain links TRBV13 with TRBJ2-7; D remains unclear. CDR1 is PRHDT, CDR2 FYEKMQ, per germline (reference sequence). The CDR3 sequence is 14 residues long. The ends were cut back, 5 bases at V and 2 bases at J, with 13 bases in the middle. CDR3 in amino acids: CASSPGIRAYEQYF. DNA of the CDR3: TGTGCCAGCAGCCCAGGCATTCGGGCCTACGAGCAGTACTTC.

The CDR3 coding sequence is TGCGCCAGCAGCCAAGCCTGGAGGGAACACATACAAGAGACCCAGTACTTC. Translating gives CASSQAWREHIQETQYF. The chain employs TRBV4-3 and TRBJ2-5; D is possibly TRBD2 (6 bases). The CDR3 sequence is 17 residues long. Trimming pared 1 base from V and 2 bases from J, leaving 17 bases between. Germline V gives CDR1 LGHNA, CDR2 YSLEER.

The chain joins TRBV9 to TRBJ2-2; the D is unclear. Trimming took off 1 base at V and 7 bases at J, with 5 bases between the two ends. The CDR3 loop spans 12 amino acids. Germline CDR1 SGDLS, CDR2 YYNGEE. The CDR3 DNA is TGTGCCAGCAGCGTATCCAACGGGGAGCTGTTTTTT. This codes for CASSVSNGELFF.

The chain is built from TRBV29-1 and TRBJ2-1, with D unclear. The length of the CDR3 is 11 residues. Germline CDR1 and CDR2: SQVTM and ANQGSEA. The ends were cut back, 8 bases at V and 9 bases at J, with 14 bases in the middle. DNA for the CDR3: TGCAGCTTACTCCCCGGCTTTGAGCAGTTCTTC. As protein: CSLLPGFEQFF.

The chain recombines TRBV20-1 with TRBJ2-4, with TRBD2 identical over 9 bases. Gene TRBJ2-7 matches the end of the DNA better, so the J call may be wrong. Germline V gene data show CDR1 as DFQATT and CDR2 as SNEGSKA (reference sequence). This CDR3 has 14 residues. CDR3: CSARFLAGPYEQYF. CDR3 nucleotides: TGCAGTGCTAGATTTCTAGCGGGGCCCTACGAGCAGTACTTC.

The chain links TRBV7-9 to TRBJ2-5; the D gene is possibly TRBD2 (5 bases). The DNA end lines up better with TRBJ2-3; the J call may be wrong. The CDR3 is 13 amino acids. Germline CDR1 SEHNR, CDR2 FQNEAQ (reference sequence). CDR3 loop: CASSPSVGETQYF. Here the CDR3 DNA reads TGTGCCAGCAGCCCTAGTGTCGGGGAAACGCAGTATTTT.

The chain has TRBV29-1 and TRBJ2-5, with 10 bases fitting TRBD2. Near its end, the DNA agrees better with TRBJ2-7, so the J call may be wrong. The germline CDR1 and CDR2 sequences are SQVTM and ANQGSEA. The CDR3 runs 15 residues. CDR3 protein: CSVVHSGRANHEQYF. The CDR3 nucleotides are TGCAGCGTTGTACACAGCGGGAGGGCTAACCACGAGCAGTACTTC.

This sequence joins TRBV10-3 and TRBJ1-2, with D possibly being TRBD1 (5 bases). There are 13 residues in the CDR3. The ends were cut back, 6 bases at V and 2 bases at J, with 10 bases in the middle. The germline V gene encodes CDR1 ENHRY and CDR2 SYGVKD. Here the CDR3 reads CAIRDTLNYGYTF. The CDR3 bases are TGTGCCATCAGGGACACTCTAAACTATGGCTACACCTTC.

A note on this clonotype: At one boundary the junction diverges from the germline segment, which might be a read error. This rearrangement joins TRBV5-1 to TRBJ1-1; D call uncertain. This CDR3 has 14 amino acids. Per germline, CDR1 SGHRS and CDR2 YFSETQ. The CDR3 DNA reads as TGCGCCAGCGGCTTGGTAGGGATGAACACTGAAGCTTTCTTT. Its protein is CASGLVGMNTEAFF.

This chain connects TRBV7-2 to TRBJ1-5; maybe TRBD1 (5 bases). CDR3 length equals 15 residues. Per the germline V gene, CDR1 is SGHTA and CDR2 is FQGNSA. The V end was cut by 1 base, the J end by 6 bases, with 13 bases between. CDR3 sequence: CASSLGGGWAQPQHF. The CDR3, as DNA: TGTGCCAGCAGCTTAGGGGGGGGGTGGGCTCAGCCCCAGCATTTT.

This rearrangement joins TRBV24-1 to TRBJ2-5, with a weak D call TRBD1 (6 bases). The CDR3 is 14 residues long. Trimming pared 5 bases from V and 5 bases from J, leaving 14 bases between. CDR1 KGHDR and CDR2 SFDVKD come from the germline V gene. The CDR3 sequence: CATSVTGQEETQYF. CDR3 bases: TGTGCCACCAGTGTTACAGGGCAGGAGGAGACCCAGTACTTC.

This clonotype has more than one count but fewer than ten. This rearrangement joins TRBV5-1 to TRBJ2-1, with TRBD2 matching 10 bases. Losses at the gene ends were 3 bases for V and 7 bases for J; bases not matched to a gene: 19. This CDR3 region has 19 residues. Germline V lookup: CDR1 SGHRS, CDR2 YFSETQ. The CDR3 region is CASSWAGTSVNRDPNEQFF. CDR3 coding DNA: TGCGCCAGCAGCTGGGCCGGGACTAGCGTCAACCGAGATCCTAATGAGCAGTTCTTC.

This sequence joins TRBV6-2 or TRBV6-3 and TRBJ2-7; D unclear. CDR1 and CDR2 (germline): MNHEY, SVGEGT. V lost 6 bases, J lost 8 bases, and 14 bases lay in between. The CDR3 runs 12 residues. CDR3 residues: CASSHEVKKQYF. CDR3 DNA: TGTGCCAGCAGCCATGAAGTGAAGAAGCAGTACTTC.

The chain joins TRBV6-5 to TRBJ2-4, with 8 bases identical to TRBD1. The J call is doubtful: the DNA matches TRBJ2-5 better. The length of the CDR3 is 15 residues. The germline V gene has CDR1 MNHEY and CDR2 SVGAGI. The CDR3 here is CASSYFETGEETQYF. The CDR3 nucleotides are TGTGCCAGCAGTTATTTCGAGACAGGGGAAGAGACCCAGTACTTC.

This chain uses TRBV20-1 with TRBJ1-1, with 7 bases fitting TRBD1. Per germline, CDR1 DFQATT and CDR2 SNEGSKA (reference sequence). After removal of 8 bases from V and 0 bases from J, the junction contained 6 bases not matched to a gene. This CDR3 has 13 amino acids. The CDR3 is CSTTGALNTEAFF. CDR3 nucleotides: TGCAGTACAACAGGGGCGCTGAACACTGAAGCTTTCTTT.

About this clonotype itself: A junction boundary mismatches the germline segment, possibly from a read error. The CDR3 nucleotides are TGTGCCATCAGTGAGGCCACTGAGGCCCTAAAAAACAATGAGCCGTTCTTC. Amino acid sequence: CAISEATEALKNNEPFF. V usage is TRBV10-3 and J usage is TRBJ2-1; D uncertain. Germline CDR1 is ENHRY and CDR2 is SYGVKD. The CDR3 has 17 amino acids.

This rearrangement joins TRBV4-3 to TRBJ2-7; either TRBD1 or TRBD2 may supply D (6 bases each). The ends were cut back, 0 bases at V and 10 bases at J, with 16 bases in the middle. CDR3 length equals 14 residues. Germline V gives CDR1 LGHNA, CDR2 YSLEER. The CDR3 sequence: CASSQDHMGGTQYF. The CDR3 coding sequence is TGCGCCAGCAGCCAAGATCACATGGGGGGCACTCAGTACTTC.

The genes are TRBV12-5 and TRBJ1-2; no clear D gene. Looked up from germline, CDR1 is LGHNT and CDR2 is FRNRAP. This CDR3 is 16 amino acids long. Between the trimmed V and J ends, which lost 2 bases and 8 bases, there was a span of 21 bases. The CDR3 region is CASGLNPLQPQRGYTF. The CDR3 nucleotides are TGTGCTAGTGGTTTGAACCCCCTCCAACCCCAGAGAGGCTACACCTTC.

The chain employs TRBV6-2 or TRBV6-3 and TRBJ2-1; 9 bases line up with TRBD2. This CDR3 contains 16 residues. Germline loops: CDR1 MNHEY, CDR2 SVGEGT. V trimming: 2 bases; J trimming: 4 bases; junction bases outside the gene matches: 6. The CDR3 DNA sequence: TGTGCCAGCAGTTACCGCGGTCTAGCGGGGTACAATGAGCAGTTCTTC. Protein: CASSYRGLAGYNEQFF.